The 25 T cell receptor beta chains in this list originate from one sample, sequenced in a study of blood T cell repertoires in COVID-19. TCRdb keeps only in-frame clones here, not all; method: immunoSEQ multiplex PCR. Among 180,000 or so clones listed, roughly nine tenths were seen once. The specimen was peripheral blood. All receptors come from a woman aged 55-70 years with COVID-19, enrolled during active disease.

The chain recombines TRBV7-2 with TRBJ2-7; 13 bases align to TRBD2. Germline values: CDR1 SGHTA, CDR2 FQGNSA. J was trimmed by 2 bases and V by 4 bases; bases with no gene match: 5. The CDR3 sequence is 16 residues long. The CDR3 is CASSSMGLAGPYEQYF. DNA for the CDR3: TGTGCCAGCAGCTCGATGGGACTAGCGGGGCCCTACGAGCAGTACTTC.

The chain employs TRBV11-2 and TRBJ2-1, with D perhaps matching TRBD1 (5 bases). CDR1 SGHAT and CDR2 FQNNGV come from the germline V gene. The CDR3 covers 16 residues. Deletions cut 3 bases from V and 6 bases from J, with 18 bases between. CDR3 bases: TGTGCCAGCAGCTTGGATGGGCTAGGGGTGCTCAATGAGCAGTTCTTC. Amino acid sequence: CASSLDGLGVLNEQFF. Using reference TRBV11-2 and TRBJ2-1 for the parts outside the CDR3, the full variable domain is EAGVAQSPRYKIIEKRQSVAFWCNPISGHATLYWYQQILGQGPKLLIQFQNNGVVDDSQLPKDRFSAERLKGVDSTLKIQPAKLEDSAVYLCASSLDGLGVLNEQFFGPGTRLTVL.

The chain links TRBV5-5 to TRBJ2-5; TRBD2 matches 13 bases. Germline CDR1 and CDR2: SGHKS and YYEKEE (reference sequence). The CDR3 has 15 amino acids. Unmatched junction bases numbered 5, after V lost 4 bases and J lost 5 bases. The CDR3 DNA reads as TGTGCCAGCAGCCCTTGGACTAGCGGGAGTGAGACCCAGTACTTC. Encoded protein: CASSPWTSGSETQYF.

This clone has a single count. This chain links TRBV24-1 with TRBJ1-2; 9 bases match TRBD1. Germline-derived CDR1 and CDR2 are KGHDR and SFDVKD. The junction had 4 bases not matched to a gene; V was cut back by 3 bases and J by 3 bases. The CDR3 contains 15 residues. CDR3 nucleotides: TGTGCCACCAGTGATCCTCGGACAGGGGACTATGGCTACACCTTC. Protein sequence: CATSDPRTGDYGYTF.

This chain connects TRBV21-1 to TRBJ2-1; the DNA was not compared with TRBD2, the D call given in the table. TRBV21-1 is a pseudogene. This CDR3 contains 19 residues. The CDR3: CANLRLAGEAMVAYNEQFF. CDR3 DNA sequence: TGTGCCAACTTAAGACTAGCGGGAGAGGCGATGGTCGCCTACAATGAGCAGTTCTTC.

The rearrangement joins TRBV6-6 to TRBJ1-1; 7 bases fit TRBD1. The CDR3 is made up of 13 amino acids. The V gene end was trimmed by 5 bases and the J gene end by 6 bases; junction bases not matched to a gene: 6. CDR1 is MNHNY and CDR2 is SVGAGI in the germline V gene (reference sequence). CDR3 residues: CASSRDSKPEAFF. CDR3 coding DNA: TGTGCCAGCAGTCGGGACAGCAAACCTGAAGCTTTCTTT.

The rearrangement links TRBV9 to TRBJ2-7; 9 nucleotides agree with TRBD1. The CDR3 runs to 15 residues. V lost 4 bases, J lost 6 bases, and 11 bases stayed unmatched. CDR1 is SGDLS and CDR2 is YYNGEE in the germline V gene. CDR3 in DNA: TGTGCCAGCAGCCCGACTGGGACAGGGCTCCCCGAGCAGTACTTC. Protein sequence: CASSPTGTGLPEQYF.

The rearrangement joins TRBV12-3 or TRBV12-4 to TRBJ2-7, with unresolved D. The V end lost 5 bases, the J end lost 7 bases, and 12 bases lay between the germline ends. The CDR3 is 12 amino acids. The CDR3 nucleotides read TGTGCCAGCAGTACAGTCAGCCGGGAGCAGTACTTC. This translates into CASSTVSREQYF.

This rearrangement joins TRBV7-9 to TRBJ2-2; D call uncertain. V lost 2 bases and J lost 0, with 10 bases in between. Germline V lookup: CDR1 SEHNR, CDR2 FQNEAQ (reference sequence). The CDR3 spans 16 residues. The CDR3 bases are TGTGCCAGCAGCTTATCGGCGGTCGCGAACACCGGGGAGCTGTTTTTT. It yields the protein CASSLSAVANTGELFF.

The chain carries TRBV7-8 and TRBJ1-1, with 9 bases that match TRBD1. After removal of 5 bases from V and 4 bases from J, the junction contained 5 bases not matched to a gene. The germline CDR1 and CDR2 sequences are SGHVS and FQNEAQ. The CDR3 is 14 amino acids. CDR3 bases: TGTGCCAGCAGCAACACAGGGGGCCGCACTGAAGCTTTCTTT. This encodes CASSNTGGRTEAFF.

V is TRBV19 and J is TRBJ1-5, with TRBD1 identical over 7 bases. J gave up 3 bases and V 8 bases, and 7 bases lay outside the gene matches. The length of the CDR3 is 14 residues. Germline CDR1 is LNHDA and CDR2 is SQIVND (reference sequence). This CDR3 is CASSTGFLNQPQHF. The CDR3 DNA is TGTGCCAGTTCGACAGGGTTCCTCAATCAGCCCCAGCATTTT.

J is TRBJ1-2 and V is TRBV7-9; 12 bases line up with TRBD1. V was clipped by 7 bases and J by 8 bases; unmatched bases: 8. CDR3 length: 14 residues. Germline V CDR1 and CDR2: SEHNR, FQNEAQ (reference sequence). The CDR3 sequence: CASTGTGGAYGYTF. CDR3 DNA sequence: TGTGCCAGCACCGGGACAGGGGGCGCCTACGGCTACACCTTC. Based on the CDR3 plus reference TRBV7-9 and TRBJ1-2, the full variable domain is DTGVSQNPRHKITKRGQNVTFRCDPISEHNRLYWYRQTLGQGPEFLTYFQNEAQLEKSRLLSDRFSAERPKGSFSTLEIQRTEQGDSAMYLCASTGTGGAYGYTFGSGTRLTVV.

This clone was seen just once. V gene TRBV19 combines with J gene TRBJ2-5; D possibly corresponds to TRBD1 (6 bases). V lost 6 bases and J lost 2, with 16 bases in between. Germline V gives CDR1 LNHDA, CDR2 SQIVND (reference sequence). The CDR3 totals 15 residues. This chain's CDR3 is CASSSGTRHQETQYF. The CDR3 nucleotides read TGTGCCAGTAGCTCCGGGACAAGGCATCAAGAGACCCAGTACTTC. Complete variable domain (other parts from reference TRBV19 and TRBJ2-5): DGGITQSPKYLFRKEGQNVTLSCEQNLNHDAMYWYRQDPGQGLRLIYYSQIVNDFQKGDIAEGYSVSREKKESFPLTVTSAQKNPTAFYLCASSSGTRHQETQYFGPGTRLLVL.

The rearrangement joins TRBV20-1 to TRBJ2-3; D perhaps matches TRBD2 (5 bases). Deletions cut 7 bases from V and 5 bases from J, with 10 bases between. Germline loops: CDR1 DFQATT, CDR2 SNEGSKA (reference sequence). The CDR3 is 11 amino acids. CDR3 residues: CSGAEVDTQYF. Here the CDR3 DNA reads TGCAGTGGGGCGGAGGTAGATACGCAGTATTTT.

The chain has TRBV6-4 and TRBJ2-1, with 10 bases lining up with TRBD2. The CDR3 totals 15 residues. Trimming at V came to 6 bases and at J to 8 bases, leaving 10 bases not matched to a gene. Germline V CDR1 and CDR2: MRHNA, SNTAGT. The chain's CDR3 is CASRGLAGVIDEQFF. The CDR3 coding sequence is TGTGCCAGCAGGGGCCTAGCGGGAGTTATAGATGAGCAGTTCTTC.

This clone was seen more than once but under ten times. This chain connects TRBV27 to TRBJ2-7, with TRBD2 matching over 11 bases. The length of the CDR3 is 15 residues. V lost 0 bases to trimming and J lost 3 bases; unmatched junction nucleotides: 1. Germline CDR1 is MNHEY and CDR2 is SMNVEV (reference sequence). This CDR3 is CASSLSTSGNYEQYF. The CDR3 nucleotides read TGTGCCAGCAGTTTATCGACTAGCGGGAACTACGAGCAGTACTTC.

The chain joins TRBV5-1 to TRBJ2-7; D is possibly TRBD1 (5 bases). V shed 0 bases and J shed 3 bases, with 7 bases lying between them. Germline V lookup: CDR1 SGHRS, CDR2 YFSETQ. This CDR3 is 13 amino acids long. CDR3 DNA: TGCGCCAGCAGCTTGGCCAGGGACTACGAGCAGTACTTC. It encodes CASSLARDYEQYF.

The chain uses TRBV12-2 and TRBJ2-1; the table's TRBD2 call for D was not verified on the DNA. TRBV12-2 is listed as a pseudogene. CDR3 length: 16 residues. The CDR3 region has the DNA TGTGCAAGTCGCTTGGGACTAGCGGGAGGGCACAATGAGCAGTTCTTC. Its protein product is CASRLGLAGGHNEQFF.

This clone was picked up one time. This chain joins TRBV10-3 and TRBJ2-7; 11 positions agree with TRBD2. CDR1 ENHRY and CDR2 SYGVKD come from the germline V gene. V lost 4 bases and J lost 1; bases outside the gene matches: 3. CDR3 length: 15 residues. The DNA for the CDR3 is TGTGCCATCAGTGTGGGGACTAGCGGTTCCTACGAGCAGTACTTC. Encoded protein: CAISVGTSGSYEQYF.

This clone was seen a few times. The V gene is TRBV7-9, the J gene TRBJ1-1, with TRBD1 as a possible D gene (5 bases). Germline lookup yields CDR1 SEHNR and CDR2 FQNEAQ (reference sequence). This CDR3 contains 17 residues. Trimming pared 6 bases from V and 3 bases from J, leaving 23 bases between. As DNA, the CDR3 is TGTGCCAGCAGTCCGACGGGGGATGGAACTAGGGACACTGAAGCTTTCTTT. Translated, it gives CASSPTGDGTRDTEAFF.

V is TRBV7-8 and J is TRBJ1-3, with D possibly matching TRBD1 (6 bases). Germline V gives CDR1 SGHVS, CDR2 FQNEAQ. The V and J ends lost 1 base and 0 bases respectively, with 7 bases between them. This CDR3 spans 15 amino acids. CDR3 coding DNA: TGTGCCAGCAGCTTAGTGGACAGCTCTGGAAACACCATATATTTT. Its protein is CASSLVDSSGNTIYF.

The chain employs TRBV12-3 or TRBV12-4 and TRBJ1-2, with D perhaps TRBD1 (5 bases). V lost 6 bases and J 4 bases, leaving 12 bases between the germline ends. The CDR3 loop spans 13 amino acids. CDR3 residues: CASRVDSLYGYTF. CDR3 DNA sequence: TGTGCCAGCAGAGTCGACAGCCTCTATGGCTACACCTTC.

The CDR3 loop reads CASSGAVSEFNTGELFF. CDR3 sequence (DNA): TGTGCCAGTAGTGGAGCGGTTAGTGAGTTCAACACCGGGGAGCTGTTTTTT. This chain links TRBV19 with TRBJ2-2, with D perhaps matching TRBD2 (5 bases). Trimming removed 5 bases from V and 2 bases from J, with 18 bases in between. The CDR3 has 17 residues. Looked up from germline, CDR1 is LNHDA and CDR2 is SQIVND (reference sequence). Supplemented by reference TRBV19 and TRBJ2-2, the full variable domain reads DGGITQSPKYLFRKEGQNVTLSCEQNLNHDAMYWYRQDPGQGLRLIYYSQIVNDFQKGDIAEGYSVSREKKESFPLTVTSAQKNPTAFYLCASSGAVSEFNTGELFFGEGSRLTVL.

J is TRBJ2-7 and V is TRBV2; TRBD2 matches at 11 bases. The CDR3 covers 14 residues. The ends lost 4 bases at V and 1 base at J; junction bases unmatched: 0. Germline lookup yields CDR1 SNHLY and CDR2 FYNNEI. This chain's CDR3 is CASSASGRSYEQYF. The CDR3 DNA is TGTGCCAGCAGTGCTAGCGGGAGGTCCTACGAGCAGTACTTC. The whole variable domain, remainder taken from reference TRBV2 and TRBJ2-7, is EPEVTQTPSHQVTQMGQEVILRCVPISNHLYFYWYRQILGQKVEFLVSFYNNEISEKSEIFDDQFSVERPDGSNFTLKIRSTKLEDSAMYFCASSASGRSYEQYFGPGTRLTVT.

V is TRBV2 and J is TRBJ2-1; 16 nucleotides match TRBD2. The germline V gene has CDR1 SNHLY and CDR2 FYNNEI. V dropped 6 bases and J dropped 12; count of bases not matched to a gene: 11. The CDR3 runs 16 residues. The CDR3: CASSASGLAGGFGQFF. The CDR3 coding sequence is TGTGCCAGCAGCGCTTCGGGACTAGCGGGAGGGTTCGGGCAGTTCTTC.